This T cell receptor beta chain is drawn from a study of regulatory and conventional T cells in RAG deficiency. Regarding the study as a whole: Shorter CDR3s in all patient subsets; >85% Treg-Tconv overlap in Omenn. Shannon entropy was markedly lower and Simpson indices higher in RAG-deficient patients than control T-cell subsets.

Germline values: CDR1 SGHTA, CDR2 FQGNSA. The CDR3 covers 18 residues. V was pared by 4 bases and J by 1 base, with 11 bases of the junction left unmatched. With respect to this clone: The antigen is unknown.

TCRdb keeps only in-frame clones here, not all; method: immunoSEQ multiplex PCR. The sample yields under 45,000 clones, roughly three quarters seen once. The sorted conventional CD4+ T cells were CD25-low and CD127-high, with genomic DNA sequenced. Separately, the same data were catalogued under a study of regulatory T cells. That source adds: Amplification used 52 TRBV primers and 13 TRBJ primers.

The sequencing input was CD4+ effector T cells sorted from blood. The receptor comes from a human donor in good health. The rearrangement links TRBV7-2 to TRBJ2-3; 10 nucleotides line up with TRBD2. CDR3 bases: TGTGCCAGCAGCTCTCGCCACGTAGCGGGGGGCGGCACAGATACGCAGTATTTT. Translating it yields CASSSRHVAGGGTDTQYF.